This T cell receptor beta chain is drawn from a study of T cell responses to AZD1222 COVID-19 vaccine. Overall study findings and caveats: Seropositivity was recorded at baseline in only a handful of AZD1222 recipients. It should be noted that donors were predominantly white British and more often female, and clonal diversity was possibly underestimated.

About this clone itself: Its antigen is currently unknown.

Germline loops: CDR1 LNHDA, CDR2 SQIVND (reference sequence). CDR3 length: 16 amino acids. V was pared by 5 bases and J by 0 bases, with 7 bases of the junction left unmatched. TCRdb keeps only in-frame clones here, not all; method: immunoSEQ multiplex PCR. Of roughly 120,000 clones in the sample, 70% to 90% were seen once. The receptor comes from an adult in good health. The chain links TRBV19 to TRBJ2-3, with 8 bases aligning to TRBD2. The sequenced sample was peripheral blood, obtained on day 0 of MenACWY control vaccination. CDR3 protein: CASSDRAGASTDTQYF. The CDR3 DNA reads as TGTGCCAGTAGTGATCGAGCGGGGGCGAGCACAGATACGCAGTATTTT.